Below, 20 T cell receptor beta chains from the same sample are listed, as sequenced in a study of technical replicates of blood from several donors. The protocol was immunoSEQ multiplex PCR, while the TCRdb copy is restricted to in-frame clones and leaves out a portion. Of about 97,000 clones listed, 95% to 96% were seen once; the top ten hold less than 0.45%. The sample consisted of T cells isolated from PBMCs. These receptors all come from a human donor in good health.

V is TRBV29-1 and J is TRBJ2-1; 7 bases line up with TRBD1. The CDR3 extends over 13 amino acids. Germline V gives CDR1 SQVTM, CDR2 ANQGSEA. The junction had 8 bases not matched to a gene; V was cut back by 7 bases and J by 5 bases. CDR3 protein: CSGTGTDHNEQFF. DNA of the CDR3: TGCAGCGGGACCGGGACAGACCACAATGAGCAGTTCTTC.

This clone is a singleton in its sample. The V gene is TRBV6-6, the J gene TRBJ1-2; D uncertain. V was trimmed by 5 bases and J by 4 bases, leaving 11 bases between them. The CDR3 spans 13 residues. The germline V gene encodes CDR1 MNHNY and CDR2 SVGAGI (reference sequence). The CDR3 coding sequence is TGTGCCAGCAGTCCTTCCACAGCCTATGGCTACACCTTC. Protein: CASSPSTAYGYTF.

The gene calls are TRBV27 and TRBJ2-4, with D possibly being TRBD2 (5 bases). Looked up from germline, CDR1 is MNHEY and CDR2 is SMNVEV (reference sequence). V was pared by 11 bases and J by 2 bases, with 16 bases between. This CDR3 comprises 14 residues. Here the CDR3 reads CASREGLTKNIQYF. The CDR3 DNA is TGTGCCTCGAGGGAAGGGTTGACCAAAAACATTCAGTACTTC.

V is TRBV6-6 and J is TRBJ2-7; D perhaps matches TRBD1 (6 bases). The CDR3 is 15 amino acids. Per the germline V gene, CDR1 is MNHNY and CDR2 is SVGAGI (reference sequence). V lost 6 bases to trimming and J lost 2 bases, with 17 bases between them. Here the CDR3 reads CASRVQGTSTYEQYF. CDR3 in DNA: TGTGCCAGCAGGGTACAAGGGACATCTACCTACGAGCAGTACTTC.

V and J are TRBV29-1 and TRBJ2-1; possibly TRBD1 for D (6 bases). CDR3 length: 12 amino acids. Trimming cost V 5 bases and J 7 bases, with 12 bases left between them. Germline V gene lookup returns CDR1 SQVTM and CDR2 ANQGSEA. The CDR3 spells CSVCPQGNEQFF. Written as DNA, the CDR3 is TGCAGCGTTTGCCCCCAGGGGAATGAGCAGTTCTTC.

This chain uses TRBV7-2 with TRBJ1-2; tentatively, D is TRBD1 (6 bases). CDR3 size: 14 residues. Trimming removed 5 bases at V and 5 bases at J, with 15 bases between. Germline CDR1 reads SGHTA; CDR2 reads FQGNSA. Here the CDR3 reads CASSTLTGGYGYTF. In DNA, the CDR3 is TGTGCCAGCAGCACGCTGACAGGCGGGTATGGCTACACCTTC.

The V and J genes are TRBV6-5 and TRBJ1-2; perhaps TRBD1 as D (5 bases). This CDR3 region has 14 residues. Trimming cost V 5 bases and J 4 bases, with 14 bases left between them. The V gene's germline CDR1 is MNHEY and CDR2 SVGAGI. CDR3 sequence reads: CASSPGRGGYGYTF. CDR3 bases: TGTGCCAGCAGTCCAGGGAGGGGAGGCTATGGCTACACCTTC.

This clone appeared a single time. The V and J genes are TRBV27 and TRBJ2-3; possible D gene TRBD2, 6 bases. Between the trimmed V and J ends, which lost 1 base and 4 bases, there was a span of 12 bases. Germline V CDR1 and CDR2: MNHEY, SMNVEV (reference sequence). The CDR3 consists of 15 residues. The CDR3 region is CASSLWAGWADTQYF. CDR3 coding DNA: TGTGCCAGCAGTTTATGGGCGGGATGGGCAGATACGCAGTATTTT.

This clone turned up a few times. The chain employs TRBV2 and TRBJ1-1; maybe TRBD1 (6 bases). V lost 2 bases to trimming and J lost 1 base, with 11 bases between them. The CDR3 has 15 residues. The germline V gene encodes CDR1 SNHLY and CDR2 FYNNEI. CDR3 sequence (DNA): TGTGCCAGCAGTGAAATGAGAGGGGGGAACACTGAAGCTTTCTTT. Its translation is CASSEMRGGNTEAFF.

The V call is TRBV30, the J call TRBJ2-5, with a possible D match to TRBD1 (5 bases). The V and J ends lost 2 bases and 3 bases respectively, with 10 bases between them. This CDR3 contains 13 residues. Germline CDR1 and CDR2: GTSNPN and SVGIG (reference sequence). The CDR3 spells CAWSRTSEETQYF. The CDR3 nucleotides read TGTGCCTGGAGTCGGACATCAGAAGAGACCCAGTACTTC. Filled out from reference TRBV30 and TRBJ2-5, the complete variable domain reads SQTIHQWPATLVQPVGSPLSLECTVEGTSNPNLYWYRQAAGRGLQLLFYSVGIGQISSEVPQNLSASRPQDRQFILSSKKLLLSDSGFYLCAWSRTSEETQYFGPGTRLLVL.

In regard to this clone: Its ends do not fully match the called genes, so a read error is possible. J is TRBJ1-1 and V is TRBV7-7; D not certain. CDR1 and CDR2 from the germline V gene are SSHAT and FNYEAQ (reference sequence). The CDR3 spans 12 residues. CDR3 nucleotide sequence: TGTGCTAGCAGCTTTGGTAGATACGAAGCTTTCTTT. Translation: CASSFGRYEAFF.

The rearrangement joins TRBV29-1 to TRBJ1-1; D perhaps matches TRBD1 (6 bases). V was trimmed by 3 bases and J by 1 base, leaving 12 bases between them. Germline V lookup: CDR1 SQVTM, CDR2 ANQGSEA. The CDR3 has 14 amino acids. This CDR3 reads CSVEGGGGNTEAFF. The CDR3 DNA is TGCAGCGTTGAGGGGGGGGGCGGGAACACTGAAGCTTTCTTT.

The CDR3 bases are TGTGCCAGCTCACCCTCCGGGGAGTATTCCGGCTACACCTTC. It translates to CASSPSGEYSGYTF. The rearrangement joins TRBV18 to TRBJ1-2; no clear D gene. V lost 3 bases to trimming and J lost 8 bases, with 16 bases between them. The length of the CDR3 is 14 residues. Germline lookup yields CDR1 KGHSH and CDR2 LQKENI.

The CDR3 loop reads CASSRTSQETQYF. Here the CDR3 DNA reads TGCGCCAGCAGCCGGACTAGCCAAGAGACCCAGTACTTC. This chain joins TRBV5-1 and TRBJ2-5, with TRBD2 matching over 7 bases. J gave up 1 base and V 4 bases, and 1 base lay outside the gene matches. This CDR3 is 13 amino acids long. Germline loops: CDR1 SGHRS, CDR2 YFSETQ.

The chain links TRBV6-5 to TRBJ2-2; 7 nucleotides align to TRBD1. CDR3 size: 14 residues. The V segment lost 2 bases and the J segment 4 bases; nucleotides outside the gene matches: 1. The germline gives CDR1 MNHEY, CDR2 SVGAGI. CDR3 sequence reads: CASSYGTVTGELFF. The DNA for the CDR3 is TGTGCCAGCAGTTACGGGACAGTCACCGGGGAGCTGTTTTTT.

The V gene is TRBV27, the J gene TRBJ2-3; 12 bases agree with TRBD2. Germline-derived CDR1 and CDR2 are MNHEY and SMNVEV (reference sequence). This CDR3 has 16 amino acids. V lost 3 bases and J lost 5; bases outside the gene matches: 6. CDR3 bases: TGTGCCAGCAGTTTGAGCACGGGACTAGCGGGAGATACGCAGTATTTT. It codes for CASSLSTGLAGDTQYF.

The rearrangement uses TRBV4-2 and TRBJ1-1, with D uncertain. CDR1 and CDR2 from the germline V gene are LGHNA and YNFKEQ. Trimming left V 3 bases short and J 1 base short, with 9 bases between. The CDR3 totals 14 residues. CDR3 amino acids: CASSHVRGNTEAFF. Written as DNA, the CDR3 is TGTGCCAGCAGCCATGTAAGAGGGAACACTGAAGCTTTCTTT.

CDR3 bases: TGTGCCAGCAGTCCCGGTTGGGGGGATGAGCAGTTCTTC. As protein: CASSPGWGDEQFF. This sequence joins TRBV27 and TRBJ2-1; TRBD2 is a possible D gene (6 bases). The CDR3 loop spans 13 amino acids. Trimming pared 5 bases from V and 8 bases from J, leaving 13 bases between. Germline values: CDR1 MNHEY, CDR2 SMNVEV (reference sequence).

This clone was seen a single time. This sequence joins TRBV9 and TRBJ1-2; 11 bases are a match to TRBD1. The CDR3 runs 14 residues. Germline-derived CDR1 and CDR2 are SGDLS and YYNGEE. Losses at the gene ends were 3 bases for V and 4 bases for J; bases not matched to a gene: 2. The CDR3 loop is CASSGTGGFYGYTF. CDR3 nucleotides: TGTGCCAGCAGCGGGACAGGGGGCTTCTATGGCTACACCTTC.

This rearrangement joins TRBV27 to TRBJ1-2; 9 bases are shared with TRBD1. The CDR3 totals 14 residues. V lost 5 bases, J lost 7 bases, and 8 bases stayed unmatched. In germline, CDR1 is MNHEY, CDR2 SMNVEV (reference sequence). DNA of the CDR3: TGTGCCAGCAGTACCGGGACAGGGCTTCCTGGCTACACCTTC. It is translated as CASSTGTGLPGYTF.